This record looks at one T cell receptor beta chain sequence and its context. The CDR3 extends over 15 amino acids. Germline V gene data show CDR1 as SGHTA and CDR2 as FQGTGA. V gave up 1 base and J gave up 0 bases, with 6 bases separating them. This entry belongs to a study of blood T cell repertoires in COVID-19. The method was immunoSEQ multiplex PCR; TCRdb's version includes in-frame clones alone and lacks a portion of them. The sample contains 95,000 to 100,000 clones, 80% to 95% of which appear only once. Sequencing used peripheral blood. The clonotype comes from a man aged 45-65 years with active COVID-19. The V gene is TRBV7-3, the J gene TRBJ1-4; no clear D. Here the CDR3 DNA reads TGTGCCAGCAGCTTAAAGCCACCAACTAATGAAAAACTGTTTTTT. It codes for CASSLKPPTNEKLFF.